This T cell receptor beta chain was found in a study of beta chain features in type 1 diabetes. Since all of the isolated RNA was reverse transcribed, expressed TCRB transcripts were what got sequenced. TCRdb's table, derived via immunoSEQ multiplex PCR, lists solely in-frame clones and lacks some. The sample has around 200,000 clones, about 12% seen once; the top ten hold about 0.58%. This clonotype was sampled from a woman under 30 in good health. Sequencing was done on a sample of central memory CD4+ T cells from blood.

The CDR3 DNA reads TGTGCCAGCAGCTCCCGGGCTCTAGCGAGCTACGAGCAGTACTTC. Residues: CASSSRALASYEQYF. The genes are TRBV7-2 and TRBJ2-7; weak D call: TRBD2 (6 bases). Trimming removed 4 bases from V and 3 bases from J, with 16 bases in between. Germline CDR1 is SGHTA and CDR2 is FQGNSA. The CDR3 spans 15 residues.